This passage covers 32 T cell receptor beta chains from one sample sequenced in a study of human T cells and chemical hapten exposure. One entry per CDR3 protein, called by TCRdb with MiXCR from the RACE reads. The profile shows nearly 350,000 distinct CDR3 sequences, around 7% of them singletons. Time point of the sample: patch test 1, 2 weeks after DPC sensitization. Treatment indicated: therapeutic diphenylcyclopropenone sensitization with weekly scalp DPC. Sequences were derived from whole blood, sampled in connection with sensitization to the hapten diphenylcyclopropenone (DPC). These receptors all come from a woman aged 18-29 years with alopecia areata. Some clones in this sample may be carry-over from other donors' samples.

This clonotype was seen more than once but under ten times. CDR3 region: CASSQDVTGPTEAFF. The CDR3 DNA is TGTGCCAGCAGCCAAGATGTCACGGGGCCCACTGAAGCTTTCTTT. The V gene is TRBV4-2, the J gene TRBJ1-1, with a possible D match to TRBD1 (5 bases). CDR1 LGHNA and CDR2 YNFKEQ come from the germline V gene. The V end lost 0 bases, the J end lost 4 bases, and 12 bases lay between the germline ends. This CDR3 has 15 amino acids.

This rearrangement joins TRBV20-1 to TRBJ1-1; D possibly corresponds to TRBD1 (6 bases). Germline V CDR1 and CDR2: DFQATT, SNEGSKA (reference sequence). The ends were cut back, 3 bases at V and 3 bases at J, with 17 bases in the middle. This CDR3 region has 15 residues. CDR3 sequence (DNA): TGCAGTGCTAGTTTGGCACGGGCAGGGGACACTGAAGCTTTCTTT. It encodes CSASLARAGDTEAFF.

In this sample, this clonotype turned up many times. This rearrangement joins TRBV28 to TRBJ1-6; no clear D gene. CDR3 size: 14 residues. V was pared by 6 bases and J by 10 bases, with 16 bases between. The V gene's germline CDR1 is MDHEN and CDR2 SYDVKM. The CDR3 sequence is CASRRGTLGSPLHF. In DNA, the CDR3 is TGTGCCAGCAGGCGGGGAACCCTCGGATCACCCCTCCACTTT.

V usage is TRBV12-5 and J usage is TRBJ1-3; D not resolved. V was clipped by 7 bases and J by 0 bases, with 10 bases between them. This CDR3 comprises 14 residues. Germline V gene data show CDR1 as LGHNT and CDR2 as FRNRAP. The CDR3 reads CASAIESSGNTIYF. CDR3 coding DNA: TGTGCTAGTGCTATAGAGAGCTCTGGAAACACCATATATTTT.

This clonotype was detected many times. The V gene is TRBV6-5, the J gene TRBJ2-7; the match to TRBD1 covers 8 bases. The CDR3 has 12 amino acids. V shed 5 bases, J shed 5 bases, and the junction held 2 bases outside the gene matches. Germline CDR1 and CDR2: MNHEY and SVGAGI. The CDR3 DNA sequence: TGTGCCAGCAGTACGACAGGGGACGAGCAGTACTTC. This gives the protein CASSTTGDEQYF.

At least ten counts were recorded for this clonotype. The CDR3 protein is CASSSWTSGVQEQYF. As DNA, the CDR3 is TGTGCCAGCAGTTCGTGGACTAGCGGGGTCCAGGAGCAGTACTTC. The chain has TRBV6-5 and TRBJ2-7; 12 bases match TRBD2. The CDR3 loop spans 15 amino acids. After removal of 4 bases from V and 7 bases from J, the junction contained 8 bases not matched to a gene. Germline V CDR1 and CDR2: MNHEY, SVGAGI.

The table lists this clonotype with a few counts. This chain joins TRBV6-6 and TRBJ2-3, with TRBD1 identical over 9 bases. From germline, CDR1 is MNHNY and CDR2 SVGAGI (reference sequence). This CDR3 comprises 16 residues. The trim removed 7 bases at V and 5 bases at J, leaving 13 bases unmatched. CDR3: CASTGPNRGRGDTQYF. The CDR3 DNA sequence: TGTGCCAGCACGGGACCCAACAGGGGGCGCGGAGATACGCAGTATTTT.

The chain has TRBV3-1 and TRBJ1-4, with D possibly matching TRBD1 (6 bases). From germline, CDR1 is LGHDT and CDR2 YNNKEL (reference sequence). Trimming took off 4 bases at V and 7 bases at J, with 13 bases between the two ends. The length of the CDR3 is 14 residues. The CDR3, as DNA: TGTGCCAGCAGCCCGCGGGGGGCCGGTGAAAAACTGTTTTTT. Translated, it gives CASSPRGAGEKLFF.

This clonotype appeared many times. The V and J genes are TRBV2 and TRBJ2-3; D possibly corresponds to TRBD2 (6 bases). The germline V gene encodes CDR1 SNHLY and CDR2 FYNNEI. The V and J ends lost 11 bases and 3 bases respectively, with 18 bases between them. The CDR3 has 14 residues. The CDR3 loop is CADKEGTVTDTQYF. CDR3 DNA sequence: TGTGCCGACAAGGAGGGTACAGTAACAGATACGCAGTATTTT.

The chain has TRBV9 and TRBJ1-5; D remains unclear. Germline V gene sequence: CDR1 SGDLS, CDR2 YYNGEE. There are 15 residues in the CDR3. V was cut by 3 bases and J by 0 bases, with 10 bases left in between. Here the CDR3 DNA reads TGTGCCAGCAGCGAGGTTGGTTCTAGCAATCAGCCCCAGCATTTT. Residues: CASSEVGSSNQPQHF. Based on the CDR3 plus reference TRBV9 and TRBJ1-5, the full variable domain is DSGVTQTPKHLITATGQRVTLRCSPRSGDLSVYWYQQSLDQGLQFLIQYYNGEERAKGNILERFSAQQFPDLHSELNLSSLELGDSALYFCASSEVGSSNQPQHFGDGTRLSIL.

Comments on this clonotype: A clone one base away is much larger, so this may be a read error. The chain links TRBV7-6 to TRBJ2-5; perhaps TRBD1 as D (5 bases). Trimming pared 5 bases from V and 5 bases from J, leaving 15 bases between. Per the germline V gene, CDR1 is SGHVS and CDR2 is FNYEAQ. This CDR3 comprises 14 residues. The CDR3 nucleotides read TGTGCCAGCAGCCACAGGCTTCAGGTCGAGACCCAGTACTTC. It encodes CASSHRLQVETQYF.

This clonotype was detected a few times. This may be a read error: a much more frequent sequence differs by one nucleotide. CDR3 amino acids: CSVGSRTGGTDTQYF. DNA for the CDR3: TGCAGCGTTGGTTCCCGGACAGGGGGCACAGATACGCAGTATTTT. The gene calls are TRBV29-1 and TRBJ2-3; 9 bases are shared with TRBD1. The CDR3 sequence is 15 residues long. The V segment lost 4 bases and the J segment 1 base; nucleotides outside the gene matches: 6. CDR1 SQVTM and CDR2 ANQGSEA come from the germline V gene.

The table lists this clonotype with a few counts. The rearrangement uses TRBV5-1 and TRBJ2-7; D possibly matches TRBD1 or TRBD2 (5 bases each). Germline V lookup: CDR1 SGHRS, CDR2 YFSETQ. There are 13 residues in the CDR3. Trimming left V 2 bases short and J 2 bases short, with 8 bases between. Here the CDR3 reads CASSFEGTYEQYF. The CDR3 nucleotides are TGCGCCAGCAGCTTCGAGGGGACCTACGAGCAGTACTTC.

The chain links TRBV7-2 to TRBJ2-5, with TRBD1 matching 8 bases. The CDR3 extends over 16 amino acids. Germline assignment: CDR1 SGHTA and CDR2 FQGNSA. The trim removed 4 bases at V and 0 bases at J, leaving 7 bases unmatched. In DNA form, the CDR3 reads TGTGCCAGCAGCTCCAGGGGGCCCGCGTACCAAGAGACCCAGTACTTC. The encoded protein is CASSSRGPAYQETQYF.

This chain joins TRBV12-3 or TRBV12-4 and TRBJ2-7; D unresolved. The CDR3 runs to 13 residues. V lost 10 bases, J lost 3 bases, and 16 bases lay in between. The CDR3, as DNA: TGTGCCACCCTAATGGGAATCTTCTACGAGCAGTACTTC. Protein sequence: CATLMGIFYEQYF.

There are a few counts of this clonotype. The V and J genes are TRBV2 and TRBJ1-6; D uncertain. The CDR3 extends over 15 amino acids. Trimming cost V 6 bases and J 1 base, with 10 bases left between them. CDR1 and CDR2 (germline): SNHLY, FYNNEI. CDR3 in DNA: TGTGCCAGCAGGTCGACTGATTCCTATAATTCACCCCTCCACTTT. Encoded protein: CASRSTDSYNSPLHF. Supplemented by reference TRBV2 and TRBJ1-6, the full variable domain reads EPEVTQTPSHQVTQMGQEVILRCVPISNHLYFYWYRQILGQKVEFLVSFYNNEISEKSEIFDDQFSVERPDGSNFTLKIRSTKLEDSAMYFCASRSTDSYNSPLHFGNGTRLTVT.

The gene calls are TRBV5-1 and TRBJ1-6; the D is unclear. This CDR3 is 15 amino acids long. V was shortened by 2 bases and J by 4 bases, with 10 bases between the two germline ends. CDR1 is SGHRS and CDR2 is YFSETQ in the germline V gene. CDR3 sequence reads: CASSFLTAYNSPLHF. The CDR3 bases are TGCGCCAGCAGCTTCCTAACTGCGTATAATTCACCCCTCCACTTT.

This clonotype was counted a few times. The chain combines TRBV6-1 with TRBJ1-4; tentative D call: TRBD1 (6 bases). CDR1 and CDR2 from the germline V gene are MNHNS and SASEGT. V dropped 4 bases and J dropped 5 bases, with 17 bases sitting between them. This CDR3 is 16 amino acids long. CDR3 sequence: CASSGRGQPTNEKLFF. In nucleotides, the CDR3 is TGTGCCAGCAGTGGTAGAGGACAGCCCACAAATGAAAAACTGTTTTTT.

This clonotype was seen a few times. V is TRBV3-1 and J is TRBJ2-6, with TRBD1 identical over 10 bases. Losses at the gene ends were 0 bases for V and 2 bases for J; bases not matched to a gene: 7. The CDR3 length is 19 residues. Germline CDR1 reads LGHDT; CDR2 reads YNNKEL (reference sequence). CDR3 sequence: CASSQDSGTGAPGANVLTF. CDR3 nucleotides: TGTGCCAGCAGCCAAGACTCCGGGACAGGGGCTCCTGGGGCCAACGTCCTGACTTTC.

This clonotype was detected many times. The chain uses TRBV5-5 and TRBJ2-2; D gene uncertain. Trimming cost V 6 bases and J 2 bases, with 14 bases left between them. Germline CDR1 reads SGHKS; CDR2 reads YYEKEE (reference sequence). The CDR3 extends over 15 amino acids. CDR3 protein: CASTGGTDNTGELFF. CDR3 coding DNA: TGTGCCAGCACCGGCGGCACAGATAACACCGGGGAGCTGTTTTTT.

V gene TRBV7-2 combines with J gene TRBJ1-2; D unclear. This CDR3 is built from 12 residues. Germline V lookup: CDR1 SGHTA, CDR2 FQGNSA. The V end lost 5 bases, the J end lost 8 bases, and 12 bases lay between the germline ends. The CDR3 DNA reads TGTGCCAGCAGCCCCCAACAAGGCGGCTACACCTTC. As protein: CASSPQQGGYTF.

The chain is built from TRBV27 and TRBJ2-1, with D perhaps being TRBD1 or TRBD2 (6 bases each). The CDR3 contains 15 residues. V was shortened by 2 bases and J by 3 bases, with 11 bases between the two germline ends. CDR1 MNHEY and CDR2 SMNVEV come from the germline V gene (reference sequence). For the CDR3, the DNA is TGTGCCAGCAGTTTAATGGGGGGACACTACAATGAGCAGTTCTTC. Protein sequence: CASSLMGGHYNEQFF.

The chain's CDR3 is CASSSTGGGYTEAFF. CDR3 bases: TGTGCCAGCAGTTCGACAGGGGGAGGGTACACTGAAGCTTTCTTT. The V and J genes are TRBV12-3 or TRBV12-4 and TRBJ1-1, with 9 bases that match TRBD1. CDR3 size: 15 residues. Trimming cost V 4 bases and J 3 bases; bases outside gene matches: 6.

At least ten counts were recorded for this clonotype. CDR3 residues: CASSLQTSTNEKLFF. DNA of the CDR3: TGTGCCAGCAGTCTGCAGACCTCAACTAATGAAAAACTGTTTTTT. The genes are TRBV12-3 or TRBV12-4 and TRBJ1-4; no firm D call. The CDR3 covers 15 residues. Trimming stripped 5 bases from V and 0 bases from J, with 10 bases between.

The genes are TRBV15 and TRBJ1-5, with 9 positions matching TRBD1. The CDR3 loop spans 16 amino acids. V trimming: 1 base; J trimming: 4 bases; junction bases outside the gene matches: 5. Germline V lookup: CDR1 LNHNV, CDR2 YYDKDF (reference sequence). The CDR3, as DNA: TGTGCCACCAGCAGAGTAACAGGGGGCGGAAATCAGCCCCAGCATTTT. Residues: CATSRVTGGGNQPQHF.

In this sample, this clonotype turned up a few times. This chain links TRBV12-3 or TRBV12-4 with TRBJ2-7, with D perhaps TRBD1 (5 bases). Deletions cut 4 bases from V and 4 bases from J, with 11 bases between. The CDR3 sequence is 13 residues long. CDR3 region: CASSYDRQYEQYF. The DNA of the CDR3 is TGTGCCAGCAGTTATGACAGACAGTACGAGCAGTACTTC.

This clonotype was detected only a few times. The chain recombines TRBV5-6 with TRBJ1-1; D is possibly TRBD1 (6 bases). The germline V and J ends were trimmed by 4 bases and 0 bases, with 13 bases remaining between them. The length of the CDR3 is 15 residues. Germline-derived CDR1 and CDR2 are SGHDT and YYEEEE. The CDR3 bases are TGTGCCAGCAGCCGTTGGGGGGCCTTGAACACTGAAGCTTTCTTT. Translated: CASSRWGALNTEAFF.

This clonotype was recorded a few times. This chain joins TRBV5-1 and TRBJ2-3; D may correspond to TRBD1 or TRBD2 (5 bases each). The CDR3 runs to 14 residues. Looked up from germline, CDR1 is SGHRS and CDR2 is YFSETQ. The V end was cut by 7 bases, the J end by 4 bases, with 16 bases between. As DNA, the CDR3 is TGCGCCAGCTACAAATTCCAGGGACCAGATACGCAGTATTTT. Its protein product is CASYKFQGPDTQYF.

The chain combines TRBV9 with TRBJ2-4, with D unclear. The CDR3 runs 13 residues. Trimming took 1 base from V and 7 from J, leaving 9 bases between them. Germline V gene sequence: CDR1 SGDLS, CDR2 YYNGEE. CDR3 nucleotide sequence: TGTGCCAGCAGCGTAAGCTACGAGAACATTCAGTACTTC. Residues: CASSVSYENIQYF. Variable domain in full (rest from reference TRBV9 and TRBJ2-4): DSGVTQTPKHLITATGQRVTLRCSPRSGDLSVYWYQQSLDQGLQFLIQYYNGEERAKGNILERFSAQQFPDLHSELNLSSLELGDSALYFCASSVSYENIQYFGAGTRLSVL.

This clonotype was seen repeatedly, ten times or more. V usage is TRBV5-1 and J usage is TRBJ2-2; TRBD2 matches 7 bases. The CDR3 sequence is 15 residues long. Germline CDR1 is SGHRS and CDR2 is YFSETQ. V lost 3 bases and J lost 1; bases outside the gene matches: 3. DNA for the CDR3: TGCGCCAGCAGCTCGGGACTACGGAACACCGGGGAGCTGTTTTTT. This sequence encodes CASSSGLRNTGELFF. The complete variable domain, with remaining parts taken from reference TRBV5-1 and TRBJ2-2, reads KAGVTQTPRYLIKTRGQQVTLSCSPISGHRSVSWYQQTPGQGLQFLFEYFSETQRNKGNFPGRFSGRQFSNSRSEMNVSTLELGDSALYLCASSSGLRNTGELFFGEGSRLTVL.

This clonotype came up a few times. The CDR3 loop reads CASSEAVKSYNEQFF. CDR3 DNA sequence: TGCGCCAGCAGTGAGGCGGTTAAGTCCTACAATGAGCAGTTCTTC. The chain combines TRBV10-2 with TRBJ2-1; D unclear. The germline gives CDR1 WSHSY, CDR2 SAAADI. Trimming removed 2 bases from V and 1 base from J, with 9 bases in between. This CDR3 contains 15 residues.

This clonotype has only a few counts. V and J are TRBV10-3 and TRBJ1-4; D might be TRBD1 (5 bases). CDR1 is ENHRY, CDR2 SYGVKD, per germline. Trimming cost V 10 bases and J 3 bases, with 12 bases left between them. This CDR3 region has 13 residues. The CDR3: CATGDRANEKLFF. The CDR3, as DNA: TGTGCCACCGGAGACAGAGCTAATGAAAAACTGTTTTTT.